The next 21 T cell receptor beta chains were all read from a single sample in a study of T cell responses to AZD1222 COVID-19 vaccine (dated by TCRdb to about 2021). The time point label of this sample denotes: baseline before first vaccination. Library generation was performed with the immunoSEQ multiplex PCR assay. TCRdb obtained this table from immuneACCESS and retained in-frame rearrangements with V and J assigned. These tables miss some clones; where compared with another copy, unresolved V genes account for less than half of the shortfall, and the remainder is unexplained. For this sample the table gives approximately 160,000 clones, of which about 93% were detected only once. Of the sample, 5% is held by the ten largest clones. The sequenced sample was peripheral blood, obtained on day 0 of AZD1222 vaccination. The receptor set was obtained from an adult in good health.

This chain joins TRBV9 and TRBJ1-5; a possible D gene is TRBD1 (6 bases). This CDR3 is 15 amino acids long. The V end was cut by 0 bases, the J end by 7 bases, with 14 bases between. Germline CDR1 is SGDLS and CDR2 is YYNGEE. Here the CDR3 reads CASSVGTGKFQPQHF. DNA for the CDR3: TGTGCCAGCAGCGTAGGCACAGGGAAGTTCCAGCCCCAGCATTTT.

The chain has TRBV21-1 and TRBJ2-2; TRBD1 is the table's D call, not checked against the DNA. TRBV21-1 is shown as a pseudogene. This CDR3 has 16 amino acids. The CDR3 sequence is CASSNTGHSNTGELFF. The CDR3 DNA is TGTGCCAGCAGCAATACGGGACACTCGAACACCGGGGAGCTGTTTTTT.

V is TRBV27 and J is TRBJ2-1, with a possible D match to TRBD2 (6 bases). The germline V gene encodes CDR1 MNHEY and CDR2 SMNVEV (reference sequence). The CDR3 runs 14 residues. Trimming stripped 2 bases from V and 9 bases from J, with 14 bases between. The CDR3 here is CASSLGGRIGEQFF. In DNA form, the CDR3 reads TGTGCCAGCAGTTTAGGGGGGAGGATCGGTGAGCAGTTCTTC.

The V gene is TRBV28, the J gene TRBJ2-5; 12 bases map to TRBD1. Per the germline V gene, CDR1 is MDHEN and CDR2 is SYDVKM. The CDR3 has 16 residues. V dropped 6 bases and J dropped 7; count of bases not matched to a gene: 12. In nucleotides, the CDR3 is TGTGCCAGCAGAGGGACAGGGGGCGCCCCGCTGGGGACCCAGTACTTC. It translates to CASRGTGGAPLGTQYF.

The CDR3 loop reads CASRTGGESKNIQYF. As DNA, the CDR3 is TGTGCCAGCAGGACAGGGGGAGAGTCCAAAAACATTCAGTACTTC. The V gene is TRBV28, the J gene TRBJ2-4; 9 bases are a match to TRBD1. The CDR3 runs 15 residues. Trimming took 6 bases from V and 2 from J; bases not matched to a gene: 5. From germline, CDR1 is MDHEN and CDR2 SYDVKM.

This clone was counted a single time. J is TRBJ1-1 and V is TRBV6-1; 8 bases match TRBD1. The CDR3 has 17 amino acids. V was pared by 1 base and J by 1 base, with 8 bases of the junction left unmatched. Germline V gene lookup returns CDR1 MNHNS and CDR2 SASEGT. This CDR3 reads CASSEGQGKARNTEAFF. The DNA for the CDR3 is TGTGCCAGCAGTGAAGGACAGGGGAAGGCTCGGAACACTGAAGCTTTCTTT.

CDR3 DNA: TGCAGCGTTGAGACCGGGACAGGGGACGACGAGCAGTACTTC. It specifies CSVETGTGDDEQYF. The chain employs TRBV29-1 and TRBJ2-7; 10 nucleotides align to TRBD1. Germline V lookup: CDR1 SQVTM, CDR2 ANQGSEA. CDR3 length equals 14 residues. J was trimmed by 5 bases and V by 3 bases; bases with no gene match: 7.

The count of this clone is one. The rearrangement uses TRBV28 and TRBJ2-7, with D perhaps TRBD2 (5 bases). CDR3 length: 14 residues. The ends were cut back, 2 bases at V and 0 bases at J, with 8 bases in the middle. Germline CDR1 and CDR2: MDHEN and SYDVKM. The CDR3 loop reads CASSLRSGSYEQYF. CDR3 in DNA: TGTGCCAGCAGTTTAAGGAGCGGCTCCTACGAGCAGTACTTC.

This clone showed up just a few times. This chain uses TRBV11-2 with TRBJ2-2; 12 bases map to TRBD2. Looked up from germline, CDR1 is SGHAT and CDR2 is FQNNGV. V shed 7 bases and J 5 bases; nucleotides not matched to a gene: 8. The CDR3 covers 16 residues. The DNA for the CDR3 is TGTGCCAGCACCCCCGGACTAGCGGGACGAACCGGGGAGCTGTTTTTT. It encodes CASTPGLAGRTGELFF.

J is TRBJ2-2 and V is TRBV4-3; 7 bases align to TRBD1. Germline V gene data show CDR1 as LGHNA and CDR2 as YSLEER. The CDR3 length is 15 residues. Germline trimming cut 2 bases from V and 4 bases from J; bases unmatched to any gene: 4. The CDR3 reads CASSQSPGGTGELFF. The CDR3 nucleotides are TGCGCCAGCAGCCAAAGTCCAGGGGGCACCGGGGAGCTGTTTTTT.

V gene TRBV7-9 combines with J gene TRBJ2-1; TRBD2 is a possible D gene (5 bases). This CDR3 is built from 12 residues. V was cut by 5 bases and J by 6 bases, with 8 bases left in between. Germline CDR1 and CDR2: SEHNR and FQNEAQ (reference sequence). CDR3 in DNA: TGTGCCAGCAGCCGCCTAGCCAATGAGCAGTTCTTC. It encodes CASSRLANEQFF.

The chain has TRBV6-5 and TRBJ1-5, with TRBD1 matching over 7 bases. Germline loops: CDR1 MNHEY, CDR2 SVGAGI. V gave up 7 bases and J gave up 3 bases; unmatched junction bases: 6. This CDR3 has 14 residues. CDR3 region: CASTNRGHNQPQHF. DNA for the CDR3: TGTGCCAGCACTAACAGGGGCCACAATCAGCCCCAGCATTTT.

The rearrangement links TRBV6-5 to TRBJ1-1; the D gene is possibly TRBD1 (6 bases). This CDR3 region has 15 residues. V was pared by 0 bases and J by 4 bases, with 12 bases between. The germline V gene encodes CDR1 MNHEY and CDR2 SVGAGI. In nucleotides, the CDR3 is TGTGCCAGCAGTTACTCGAGGGGGGCGCGCACTGAAGCTTTCTTT. Its protein product is CASSYSRGARTEAFF.

This sequence joins TRBV29-1 and TRBJ2-4, with TRBD1 matching 10 bases. The junction had 8 bases not matched to a gene; V was cut back by 6 bases and J by 3 bases. Germline V gene sequence: CDR1 SQVTM, CDR2 ANQGSEA. This CDR3 has 15 amino acids. The CDR3 DNA reads TGCAGCGTCGCGACAGGGGGCTCGGGCAAAAACATTCAGTACTTC. This sequence encodes CSVATGGSGKNIQYF.

The chain carries TRBV6-5 and TRBJ1-5, with unresolved D. Germline V gene data show CDR1 as MNHEY and CDR2 as SVGAGI. Deletions cut 0 bases from V and 6 bases from J, with 3 bases between. The CDR3 has 12 amino acids. The CDR3 coding sequence is TGTGCCAGCAGTTACTCGGCTCAGCCCCAGCATTTT. Its translation: CASSYSAQPQHF.

The V and J genes are TRBV6-5 and TRBJ2-5; 7 bases fit TRBD1. Germline lookup yields CDR1 MNHEY and CDR2 SVGAGI. The CDR3 has 14 residues. V gave up 5 bases and J gave up 2 bases; unmatched junction bases: 5. CDR3 nucleotide sequence: TGTGCCAGCAGTCTTGGACAGGCTCAAGAGACCCAGTACTTC. This sequence encodes CASSLGQAQETQYF.

Comment on this clone: The same CDR3 can be traced to other DNA sequences in this sample. The rearrangement joins TRBV4-1 to TRBJ2-7; 7 bases line up with TRBD1. V lost 1 base, J lost 2 bases, and 2 bases stayed unmatched. The CDR3 is 14 residues long. Germline values: CDR1 MGHRA, CDR2 YSYEKL. CDR3: CASSQGQGAYEQYF. CDR3 nucleotides: TGCGCCAGCAGCCAAGGGCAGGGGGCCTACGAGCAGTACTTC.

This sequence joins TRBV9 and TRBJ1-3; no firm D call. V dropped 0 bases and J dropped 0 bases, with 10 bases sitting between them. The CDR3 totals 16 residues. Germline V lookup: CDR1 SGDLS, CDR2 YYNGEE. The CDR3: CASSVAGRHSGNTIYF. The CDR3 coding sequence is TGTGCCAGCAGCGTAGCTGGCAGACACTCTGGAAACACCATATATTTT.

The CDR3 is CSVDTGAVYGYTF. The CDR3 DNA sequence: TGCAGCGTTGACACAGGGGCGGTATATGGCTACACCTTC. V gene TRBV29-1 combines with J gene TRBJ1-2, with 7 bases fitting TRBD1. Trimming cost V 3 bases and J 5 bases; bases outside gene matches: 6. Per the germline V gene, CDR1 is SQVTM and CDR2 is ANQGSEA. There are 13 residues in the CDR3.

The chain recombines TRBV28 with TRBJ1-6; D gene uncertain. This CDR3 comprises 13 residues. The germline V gene encodes CDR1 MDHEN and CDR2 SYDVKM. The V end was cut by 11 bases, the J end by 7 bases, with 15 bases between. Here the CDR3 DNA reads TGTGCCGGAAACCTTCGGAGGAATTCACCCCTCCACTTT. Protein: CAGNLRRNSPLHF.

The rearrangement joins TRBV28 to TRBJ2-1; D gene unclear. Trimming took 5 bases from V and 6 from J, leaving 8 bases between them. Per the germline V gene, CDR1 is MDHEN and CDR2 is SYDVKM. This CDR3 has 12 residues. The chain's CDR3 is CASSPPINEQFF. The DNA for the CDR3 is TGTGCCAGCAGTCCCCCAATCAATGAGCAGTTCTTC.